This T cell receptor (beta chain) is drawn from a study of blood T cell repertoires in COVID-19. Authors' methods: Amplification from reference gene primers served as the basis for estimated nucleated cell counts. Sequencing was performed with immunoSEQ multiplex PCR; in TCRdb, only in-frame clones are kept and a portion is missing. The V and J calls and clone size come from that table; D and trimming were worked out from the DNA. The sample records roughly 50,000 clones, just over 85% being singletons. There are 15 residues in the CDR3. In germline, CDR1 is LNHDA, CDR2 SQIVND (reference sequence). The V and J ends lost 3 bases and 4 bases respectively, with 13 bases between them.

The sequencing input was peripheral blood. The clonotype originates from a human donor in a cohort sampled during active COVID-19. The chain has TRBV19 and TRBJ1-3; D possibly corresponds to TRBD1 (5 bases). The CDR3 sequence: CASSIAAGMGNTIYF. The DNA of the CDR3 is TGTGCCAGTAGTATCGCGGCAGGGATGGGAAACACCATATATTTT.